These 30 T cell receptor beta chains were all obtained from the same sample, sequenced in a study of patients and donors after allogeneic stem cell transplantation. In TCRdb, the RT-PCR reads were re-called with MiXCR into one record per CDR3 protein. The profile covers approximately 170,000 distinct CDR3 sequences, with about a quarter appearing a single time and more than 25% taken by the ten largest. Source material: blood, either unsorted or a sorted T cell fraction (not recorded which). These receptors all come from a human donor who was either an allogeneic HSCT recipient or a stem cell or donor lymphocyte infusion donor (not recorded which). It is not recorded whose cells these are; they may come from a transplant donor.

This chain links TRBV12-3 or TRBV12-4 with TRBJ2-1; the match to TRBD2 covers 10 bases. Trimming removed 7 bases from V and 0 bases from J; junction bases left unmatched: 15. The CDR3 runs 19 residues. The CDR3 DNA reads TGTGCCAGCACCCAACCGGGACTAGCGACCATTCGCTCCTACAATGAGCAGTTCTTC. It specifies CASTQPGLATIRSYNEQFF.

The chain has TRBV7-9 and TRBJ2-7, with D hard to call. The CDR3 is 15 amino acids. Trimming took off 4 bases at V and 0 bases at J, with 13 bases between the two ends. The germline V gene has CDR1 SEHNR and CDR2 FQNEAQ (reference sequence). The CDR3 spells CASSSRPFSSYEQYF. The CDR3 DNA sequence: TGTGCCAGCAGCTCACGTCCTTTTAGCTCCTACGAGCAGTACTTC.

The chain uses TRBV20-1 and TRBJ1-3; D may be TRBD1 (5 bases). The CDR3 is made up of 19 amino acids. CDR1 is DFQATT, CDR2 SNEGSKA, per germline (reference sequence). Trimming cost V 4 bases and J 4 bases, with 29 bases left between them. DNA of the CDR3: TGCAGTGCTATGGTCGAGCCGAAGGGCAGGGAAGGAGCGGGAAACACCATATATTTT. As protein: CSAMVEPKGREGAGNTIYF.

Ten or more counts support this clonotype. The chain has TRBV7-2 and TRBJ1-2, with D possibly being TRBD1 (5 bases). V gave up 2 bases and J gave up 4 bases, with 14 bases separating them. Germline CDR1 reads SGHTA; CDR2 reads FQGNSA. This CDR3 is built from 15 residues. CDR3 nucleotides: TGTGCCAGCAGCTTACCGGCAGGGCTGATCTATGGCTACACCTTC. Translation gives CASSLPAGLIYGYTF.

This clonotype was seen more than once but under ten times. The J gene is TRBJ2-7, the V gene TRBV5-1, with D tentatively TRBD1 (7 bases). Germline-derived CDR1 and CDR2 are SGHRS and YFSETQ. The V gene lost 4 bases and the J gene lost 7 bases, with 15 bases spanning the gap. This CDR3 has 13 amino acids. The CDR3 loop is CASSGGTVWEQYF. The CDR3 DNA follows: TGCGCCAGCAGCGGGGGGACAGTTTGGGAGCAGTACTTC.

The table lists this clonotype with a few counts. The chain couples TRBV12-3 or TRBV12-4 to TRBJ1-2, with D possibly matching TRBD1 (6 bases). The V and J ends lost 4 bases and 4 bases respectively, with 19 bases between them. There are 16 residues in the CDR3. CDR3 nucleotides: TGTGCCAGCAGTTGGTCCCCAGGGGAGGGAAGCTATGGCTACACCTTC. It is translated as CASSWSPGEGSYGYTF.

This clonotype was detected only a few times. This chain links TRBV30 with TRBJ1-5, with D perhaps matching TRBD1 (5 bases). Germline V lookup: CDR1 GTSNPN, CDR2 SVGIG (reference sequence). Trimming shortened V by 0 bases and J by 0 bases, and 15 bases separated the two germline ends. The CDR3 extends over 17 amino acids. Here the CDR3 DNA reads TGTGCCTGGAGTGTTGACAGAACTCGATCTAGCAATCAGCCCCAGCATTTT. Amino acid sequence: CAWSVDRTRSSNQPQHF.

The CDR3 DNA reads TGTGCCATCAGTGAGTATGAAGCAGCCTACGAGCAGTACTTC. It encodes CAISEYEAAYEQYF. The chain recombines TRBV10-3 with TRBJ2-7; D is undetermined. Germline values: CDR1 ENHRY, CDR2 SYGVKD. Between the trimmed V and J ends, which lost 1 base and 2 bases, there was a span of 9 bases. The CDR3 extends over 14 amino acids.

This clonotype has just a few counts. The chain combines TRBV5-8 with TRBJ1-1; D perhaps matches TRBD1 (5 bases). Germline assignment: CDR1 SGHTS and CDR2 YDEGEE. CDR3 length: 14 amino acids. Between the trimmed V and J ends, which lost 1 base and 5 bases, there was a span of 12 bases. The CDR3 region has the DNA TGTGCCAGCAGCTTGCAGGGTTCTCTGACTGAAGCTTTCTTT. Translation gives CASSLQGSLTEAFF.

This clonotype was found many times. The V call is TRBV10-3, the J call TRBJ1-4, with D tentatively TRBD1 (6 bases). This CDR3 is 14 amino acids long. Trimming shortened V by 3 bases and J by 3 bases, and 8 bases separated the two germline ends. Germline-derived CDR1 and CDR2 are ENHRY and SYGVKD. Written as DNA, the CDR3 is TGTGCCATCAGTGAAGGGGGGGCTAATGAAAAACTGTTTTTT. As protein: CAISEGGANEKLFF.

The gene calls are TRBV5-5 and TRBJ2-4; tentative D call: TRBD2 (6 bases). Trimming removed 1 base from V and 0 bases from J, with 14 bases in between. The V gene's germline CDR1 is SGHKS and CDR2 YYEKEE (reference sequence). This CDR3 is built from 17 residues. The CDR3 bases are TGTGCCAGCAGCTTGTACGGCGCGGGGTTAGCCAAAAACATTCAGTACTTC. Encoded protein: CASSLYGAGLAKNIQYF.

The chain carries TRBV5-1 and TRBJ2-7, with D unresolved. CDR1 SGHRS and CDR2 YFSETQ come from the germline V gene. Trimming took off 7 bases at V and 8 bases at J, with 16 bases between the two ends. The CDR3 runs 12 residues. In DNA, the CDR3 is TGCGCCAGCTCCAGGCAGCCAGCCAAGCAGTACTTC. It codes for CASSRQPAKQYF.

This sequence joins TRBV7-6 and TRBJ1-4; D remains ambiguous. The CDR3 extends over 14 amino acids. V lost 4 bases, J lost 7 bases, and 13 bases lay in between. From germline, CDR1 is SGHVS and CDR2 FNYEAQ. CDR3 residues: CASSSTTGSEKLFF. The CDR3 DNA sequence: TGTGCCAGCAGCTCTACTACGGGGAGTGAAAAACTGTTTTTT.

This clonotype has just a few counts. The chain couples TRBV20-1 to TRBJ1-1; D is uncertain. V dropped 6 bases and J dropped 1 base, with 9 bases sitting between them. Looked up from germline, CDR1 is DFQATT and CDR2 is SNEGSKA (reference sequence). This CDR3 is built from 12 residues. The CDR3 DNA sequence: TGCAGTGCCGGTTCACCGAACACTGAAGCTTTCTTT. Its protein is CSAGSPNTEAFF.

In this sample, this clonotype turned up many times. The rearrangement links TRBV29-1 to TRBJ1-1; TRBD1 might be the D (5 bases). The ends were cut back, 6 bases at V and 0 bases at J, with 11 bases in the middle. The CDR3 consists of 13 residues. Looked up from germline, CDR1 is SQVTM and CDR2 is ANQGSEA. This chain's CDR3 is CSVGHSLNTEAFF. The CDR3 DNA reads TGCAGCGTGGGGCACAGTTTGAACACTGAAGCTTTCTTT.

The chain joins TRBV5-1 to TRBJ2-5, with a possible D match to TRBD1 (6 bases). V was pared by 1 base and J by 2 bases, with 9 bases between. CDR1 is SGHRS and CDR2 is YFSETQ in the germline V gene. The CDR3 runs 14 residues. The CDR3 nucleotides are TGCGCCAGCAGCTTGCTCGGACAGCAAGAGACCCAGTACTTC. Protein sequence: CASSLLGQQETQYF.

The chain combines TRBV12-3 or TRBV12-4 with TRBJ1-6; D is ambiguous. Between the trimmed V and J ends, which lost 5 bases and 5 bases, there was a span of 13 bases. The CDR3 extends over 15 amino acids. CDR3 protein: CASSPDRENNSPLHF. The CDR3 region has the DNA TGTGCCAGCAGTCCAGACCGGGAGAATAATTCACCCCTCCACTTT.

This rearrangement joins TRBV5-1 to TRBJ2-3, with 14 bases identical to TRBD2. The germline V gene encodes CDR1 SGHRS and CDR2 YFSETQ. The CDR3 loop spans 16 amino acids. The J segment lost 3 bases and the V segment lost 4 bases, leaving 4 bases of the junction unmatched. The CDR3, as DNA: TGCGCCAGCAGCACCGGGACTAGCGGGAGAACAGATACGCAGTATTTT. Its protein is CASSTGTSGRTDTQYF. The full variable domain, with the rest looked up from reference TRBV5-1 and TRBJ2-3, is KAGVTQTPRYLIKTRGQQVTLSCSPISGHRSVSWYQQTPGQGLQFLFEYFSETQRNKGNFPGRFSGRQFSNSRSEMNVSTLELGDSALYLCASSTGTSGRTDTQYFGPGTRLTVL.

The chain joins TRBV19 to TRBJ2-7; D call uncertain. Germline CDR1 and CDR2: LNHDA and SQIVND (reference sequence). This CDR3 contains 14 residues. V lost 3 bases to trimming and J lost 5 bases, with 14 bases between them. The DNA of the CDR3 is TGTGCCAGTAGTATCTCCTCCGCTATACACGAGCAGTACTTC. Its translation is CASSISSAIHEQYF.

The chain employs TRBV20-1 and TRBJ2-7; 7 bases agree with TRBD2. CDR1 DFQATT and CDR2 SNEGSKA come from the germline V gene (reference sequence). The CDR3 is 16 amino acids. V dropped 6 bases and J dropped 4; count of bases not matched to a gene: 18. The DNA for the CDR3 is TGCAGTGCCGAATGGGGAGCGGGGACTCGGGGTTACGAGCAGTACTTC. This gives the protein CSAEWGAGTRGYEQYF.

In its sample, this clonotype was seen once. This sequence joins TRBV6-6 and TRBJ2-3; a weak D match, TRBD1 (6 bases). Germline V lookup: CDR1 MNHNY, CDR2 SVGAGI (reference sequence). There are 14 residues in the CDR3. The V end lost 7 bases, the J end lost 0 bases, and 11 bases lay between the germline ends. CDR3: CASKIDRSTDTQYF. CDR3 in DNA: TGTGCCAGCAAAATCGACAGGAGCACAGATACGCAGTATTTT.

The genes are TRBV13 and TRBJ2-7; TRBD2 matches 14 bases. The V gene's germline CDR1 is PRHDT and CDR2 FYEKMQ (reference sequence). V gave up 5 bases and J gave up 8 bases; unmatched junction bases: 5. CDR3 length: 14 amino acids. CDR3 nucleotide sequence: TGTGCCAGCAGCCCAGGGACTAGCGGGAGAAAGCAGTACTTC. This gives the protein CASSPGTSGRKQYF.

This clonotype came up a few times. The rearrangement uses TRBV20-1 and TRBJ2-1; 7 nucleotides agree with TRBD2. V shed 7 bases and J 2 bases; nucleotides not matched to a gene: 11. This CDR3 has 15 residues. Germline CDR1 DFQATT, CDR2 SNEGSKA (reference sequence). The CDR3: CSEIGVGGAYNEQFF. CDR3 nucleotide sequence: TGCAGTGAAATAGGCGTGGGGGGGGCCTACAATGAGCAGTTCTTC.

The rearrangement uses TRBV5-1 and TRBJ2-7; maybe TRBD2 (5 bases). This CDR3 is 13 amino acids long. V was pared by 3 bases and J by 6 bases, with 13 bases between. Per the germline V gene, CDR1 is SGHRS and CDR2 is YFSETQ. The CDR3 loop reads CASSWKRETEQYF. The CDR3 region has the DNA TGCGCCAGCAGCTGGAAAAGGGAGACCGAGCAGTACTTC.

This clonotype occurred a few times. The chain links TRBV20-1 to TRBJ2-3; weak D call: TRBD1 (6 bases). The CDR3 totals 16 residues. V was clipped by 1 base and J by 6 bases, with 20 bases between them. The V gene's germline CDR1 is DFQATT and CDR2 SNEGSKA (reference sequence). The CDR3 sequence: CSARGRGFSRMDTQYF. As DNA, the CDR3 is TGCAGTGCTAGAGGTAGGGGGTTCTCCAGGATGGATACGCAGTATTTT.

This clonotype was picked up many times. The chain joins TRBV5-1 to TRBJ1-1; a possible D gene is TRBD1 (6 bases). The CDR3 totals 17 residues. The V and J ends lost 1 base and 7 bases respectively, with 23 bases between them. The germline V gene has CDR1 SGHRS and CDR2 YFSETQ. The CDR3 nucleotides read TGCGCCAGCAGCTTGACCGATAAACAGGGAAATAAGGGTGAAGCTTTCTTT. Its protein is CASSLTDKQGNKGEAFF.

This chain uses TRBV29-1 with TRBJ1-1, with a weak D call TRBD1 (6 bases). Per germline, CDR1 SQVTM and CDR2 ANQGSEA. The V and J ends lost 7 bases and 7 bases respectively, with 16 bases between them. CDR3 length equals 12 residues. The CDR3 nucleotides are TGCAGCGCAAGGTCGTCAGGGGTTGAAGCTTTCTTT. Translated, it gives CSARSSGVEAFF.

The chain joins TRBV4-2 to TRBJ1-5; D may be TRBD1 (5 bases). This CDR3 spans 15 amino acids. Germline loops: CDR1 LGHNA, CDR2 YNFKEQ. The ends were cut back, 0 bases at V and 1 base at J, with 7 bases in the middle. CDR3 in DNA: TGTGCCAGCAGCCAAGACCGGGACAGCAATCAGCCCCAGCATTTT. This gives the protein CASSQDRDSNQPQHF.

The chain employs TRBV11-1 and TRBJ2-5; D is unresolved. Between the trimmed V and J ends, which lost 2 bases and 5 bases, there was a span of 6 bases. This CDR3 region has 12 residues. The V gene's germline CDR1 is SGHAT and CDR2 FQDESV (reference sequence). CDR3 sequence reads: CASSLFVETQYF. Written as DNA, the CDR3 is TGTGCCAGCAGCTTATTTGTTGAGACCCAGTACTTC.

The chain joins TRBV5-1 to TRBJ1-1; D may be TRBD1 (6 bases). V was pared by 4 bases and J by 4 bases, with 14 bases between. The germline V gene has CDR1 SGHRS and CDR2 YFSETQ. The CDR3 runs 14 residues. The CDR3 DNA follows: TGCGCCAGCAGCCCGGGGGCCCTGGGCACTGAAGCTTTCTTT. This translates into CASSPGALGTEAFF.